This record covers a single T cell receptor (beta chain). As yet, its antigen is unknown. The time point here: sample taken at primary tumor resection. Unsorted whole RNA of tumor, nontumor lung or frozen PBMC was sequenced. Germline V CDR1 and CDR2: MNHEY, SVGAGI. V was clipped by 0 bases and J by 3 bases, with 12 bases between them. CDR3 length equals 16 residues. The data stem from a study of spatial heterogeneity in lung cancer. Study-wide points: Expanded intratumoral alpha and beta TCR counts tracked tumor mutation counts.

TCRdb called the 5' RACE reads again in MiXCR, with one record for every CDR3 protein. The sample contains about 9,200 distinct CDR3 sequences, around 5% of which appear only once. V is TRBV6-5 and J is TRBJ1-5, with no clear D. The sequence was obtained from a female donor with early-stage non-small cell lung cancer. The sequencing used lung tumor tissue, collected at surgery. The CDR3 is CASSYSRYQTNQPQHF. The CDR3 DNA reads as TGTGCCAGCAGTTACTCGAGGTATCAGACCAATCAGCCCCAGCATTTT.